This TCR beta chain derives from a study of CD8+ T cells in alopecia areata. The study, taken as a whole, reports: The study also sequences resident alphabeta T cells of normal skin in scalp samples. Scalp and blood retained many expanded lesional clones during tofacitinib.

Sample treatment: oral pan-JAK inhibitor, 5-10 mg twice daily. Extracted RNA was reverse transcribed into cDNA, the sequencing template. TCRdb's table, derived via immunoSEQ multiplex PCR, lists solely in-frame clones and lacks some. Of some 160,000 clones listed, roughly 65% are singletons. As for this clone: Its antigen is not known.

This sample comprised CD4+ T cells sorted from blood, obtained at week 4, from a patient treated with tofacitinib. The sequence derives from a human donor with alopecia areata.

CDR3 nucleotides: TGTGCCAGCAGCTTTCCCCAAGGAACCCAGTACTTC. This gives the protein CASSFPQGTQYF. This chain joins TRBV7-9 and TRBJ2-5; D remains unclear. This CDR3 has 12 residues. CDR1 is SEHNR and CDR2 is FQNEAQ in the germline V gene (reference sequence). V was cut by 3 bases and J by 8 bases, with 10 bases left in between.